The next 28 T cell receptor beta chains were all read from a single sample in a study of blood T cells in healthy people across ages. PCR was performed a second time for about 6 to 12 cycles using a sample-barcoded 5' primer and a J-beta primer mix. MiXCR was run by TCRdb on the 5' RACE reads, yielding one entry per CDR3 protein. The profile shows hundreds of thousands of distinct CDR3 sequences, around three fifths of them singletons. Material: blood. The source of these receptors is a man aged 35 to 55 in good health.

This clonotype appeared a few times. J is TRBJ1-2 and V is TRBV7-2; 8 positions agree with TRBD1. V gave up 1 base and J gave up 5 bases; unmatched junction bases: 3. The germline V gene has CDR1 SGHTA and CDR2 FQGNSA. CDR3 length: 14 amino acids. DNA of the CDR3: TGTGCCAGCAGCTTAGTAGGACAGGGATATGGCTACACCTTC. Amino acid sequence: CASSLVGQGYGYTF.

This sequence joins TRBV4-1 and TRBJ2-4, with 9 bases fitting TRBD1. The J call may not be correct, given that the DNA end is closer to TRBJ2-7. Germline assignment: CDR1 MGHRA and CDR2 YSYEKL. This CDR3 has 17 residues. The DNA for the CDR3 is TGCGCCAGCAGCCAGATGCCTTTCCGGGACAGGGTCTACGAGCAGTACTTC. Protein: CASSQMPFRDRVYEQYF.

This chain joins TRBV27 and TRBJ1-2; the D is unclear. The CDR3 totals 14 residues. The ends were cut back, 6 bases at V and 4 bases at J, with 15 bases in the middle. From germline, CDR1 is MNHEY and CDR2 SMNVEV (reference sequence). Written as DNA, the CDR3 is TGTGCCAGCAGCGGAAGGGCGGGCCCCTATGGCTACACCTTC. It specifies CASSGRAGPYGYTF.

This clonotype was observed a few times. V and J are TRBV6-2 or TRBV6-3 and TRBJ1-5; D ambiguous. The germline V gene has CDR1 MNHEY and CDR2 SVGEGT. Trimming shortened V by 5 bases and J by 8 bases, and 13 bases separated the two germline ends. This CDR3 has 13 residues. The CDR3 DNA reads as TGTGCCAGCAGTCCCCGACCCCGGGAGCCCCAGCATTTT. It is translated as CASSPRPREPQHF.

This clonotype was seen repeatedly, ten times or more. The rearrangement uses TRBV6-6 and TRBJ1-4; D uncertain. The CDR3 extends over 16 amino acids. V lost 5 bases to trimming and J lost 6 bases, with 19 bases between them. From germline, CDR1 is MNHNY and CDR2 SVGAGI (reference sequence). The CDR3 DNA reads TGTGCCAGCAGTGACCGGAACACCTTAAAGGATGAAAAACTGTTTTTT. Translated: CASSDRNTLKDEKLFF.

In this sample, this clonotype turned up a few times. V usage is TRBV5-6 and J usage is TRBJ2-5; D call uncertain. CDR1 and CDR2 (germline): SGHDT, YYEEEE. V was pared by 7 bases and J by 0 bases, with 10 bases between. CDR3 length: 13 residues. CDR3 protein: CASLHQNQETQYF. The CDR3 bases are TGTGCCAGCCTTCACCAGAACCAAGAGACCCAGTACTTC.

This clonotype was counted between two and nine times. V gene TRBV29-1 combines with J gene TRBJ2-4, with D possibly being TRBD1 or TRBD2 (5 bases each). Matching the DNA end better, TRBJ2-7 makes the J call doubtful. CDR3 length: 12 residues. Germline CDR1 reads SQVTM; CDR2 reads ANQGSEA. The CDR3 DNA follows: TGCAGCGTTGACGGGGCGGGCTACGAGCAGTACTTC. Amino acids: CSVDGAGYEQYF.

This rearrangement joins TRBV9 to TRBJ2-7; no firm D call. The tail of the sequence fits TRBJ2-5 better, so the J call may be wrong. CDR1 SGDLS and CDR2 YYNGEE come from the germline V gene. The CDR3 runs 15 residues. The CDR3 loop reads CASSVVVADTWTQYF. CDR3 sequence (DNA): TGTGCCAGCAGCGTCGTGGTAGCCGATACGTGGACCCAGTACTTC.

This chain links TRBV12-3 or TRBV12-4 with TRBJ1-1; D unresolved. V shed 3 bases and J shed 4 bases, with 12 bases lying between them. The CDR3 length is 14 residues. CDR3 in amino acids: CASSFRRGSTEAFF. The CDR3 region has the DNA TGTGCCAGCAGTTTTCGTCGCGGGTCCACTGAAGCTTTCTTT.

As regards this clonotype: A junction boundary mismatches the germline segment, possibly from a read error. The gene calls are TRBV7-7 and TRBJ2-5; 8 nucleotides match TRBD1. The CDR3 contains 15 residues. Germline CDR1 reads SSHAT; CDR2 reads FNYEAQ (reference sequence). The CDR3: CASSTGQGSQETQYF. CDR3 nucleotides: TGTGCTAGCAGCACCGGACAGGGCAGTCAAGAGACCCAGTACTTC.

This clonotype came up a few times. The chain combines TRBV9 with TRBJ1-2; D is uncertain. This CDR3 is built from 12 residues. The V end lost 3 bases, the J end lost 7 bases, and 10 bases lay between the germline ends. Germline CDR1 SGDLS, CDR2 YYNGEE. The CDR3 loop is CASSALYGGYTF. In DNA, the CDR3 is TGTGCCAGCAGCGCGCTTTATGGTGGCTACACCTTC. Full variable domain (rest looked up from reference TRBV9 and TRBJ1-2): DSGVTQTPKHLITATGQRVTLRCSPRSGDLSVYWYQQSLDQGLQFLIQYYNGEERAKGNILERFSAQQFPDLHSELNLSSLELGDSALYFCASSALYGGYTFGSGTRLTVV.

The chain carries TRBV29-1 and TRBJ1-5; a weak D match, TRBD1 (5 bases). V lost 4 bases, J lost 5 bases, and 12 bases lay in between. Germline CDR1 SQVTM, CDR2 ANQGSEA. This CDR3 has 13 amino acids. CDR3 nucleotides: TGCAGCGTTGCGGCAGGGTCCGATCAGCCCCAGCATTTT. Translated: CSVAAGSDQPQHF.

The CDR3 region is CASSVDTAQTSYNEQYF. The CDR3 DNA sequence: TGTGCCAGCAGCGTAGACACAGCTCAGACCTCCTACAATGAGCAGTACTTC. The chain joins TRBV9 to TRBJ2-1; D is undetermined. The end of the DNA fits TRBJ2-7 better, so the J call may be wrong. This CDR3 has 17 amino acids. In germline, CDR1 is SGDLS, CDR2 YYNGEE.

In this sample, this clonotype turned up a few times. The rearrangement uses TRBV4-2 and TRBJ2-7; TRBD2 is a possible D gene (5 bases). Germline V gene lookup returns CDR1 LGHNA and CDR2 YNFKEQ. V was clipped by 1 base and J by 3 bases, with 10 bases between them. The CDR3 loop spans 14 amino acids. CDR3 protein: CASSQVGDGYEQYF. The CDR3 DNA follows: TGTGCCAGCAGCCAAGTGGGAGATGGCTACGAGCAGTACTTC.

The V call is TRBV20-1, the J call TRBJ2-3; TRBD2 matches at 13 bases. The trim removed 4 bases at V and 0 bases at J, leaving 16 bases unmatched. CDR3 size: 20 residues. Germline CDR1 is DFQATT and CDR2 is SNEGSKA (reference sequence). The CDR3 coding sequence is TGCAGTGCTAAAATAGGACTAGCGGGAGAGGACCGCACTAGCACAGATACGCAGTATTTT. Translation gives CSAKIGLAGEDRTSTDTQYF.

V usage is TRBV11-3 and J usage is TRBJ1-1; D may be TRBD1 (6 bases). V lost 5 bases, J lost 1 base, and 11 bases lay in between. Germline V gene data show CDR1 as SGHNT and CDR2 as YENEEA. The CDR3 contains 14 residues. The CDR3 coding sequence is TGTGCCAGCAGCCAGGGGCGGGCGAACACTGAAGCTTTCTTT. It translates to CASSQGRANTEAFF.

This chain connects TRBV20-1 to TRBJ1-5; 9 bases are a match to TRBD1. Per the germline V gene, CDR1 is DFQATT and CDR2 is SNEGSKA (reference sequence). V shed 6 bases, J shed 1 base, and the junction held 4 bases outside the gene matches. The CDR3 spans 14 residues. The CDR3 protein is CSAKDRGSNQPQHF. In DNA, the CDR3 is TGCAGTGCCAAGGACAGGGGAAGCAATCAGCCCCAGCATTTT.

This clonotype was found a few times. The rearrangement joins TRBV20-1 to TRBJ2-3; TRBD2 might be the D (5 bases). Germline CDR1 reads DFQATT; CDR2 reads SNEGSKA (reference sequence). The V end lost 3 bases, the J end lost 6 bases, and 10 bases lay between the germline ends. This CDR3 has 12 amino acids. CDR3 sequence (DNA): TGCAGTGCTAGGACGGGGTGGGATACGCAGTATTTT. The encoded protein is CSARTGWDTQYF.

The rearrangement uses TRBV29-1 and TRBJ2-6; no reliable D call. The germline V gene encodes CDR1 SQVTM and CDR2 ANQGSEA. The V gene lost 0 bases and the J gene lost 1 base, with 10 bases spanning the gap. The CDR3 is 16 residues long. This CDR3 reads CSVEDRLVSGANVLTF. CDR3 sequence (DNA): TGCAGCGTTGAAGATCGCCTGGTATCTGGGGCCAACGTCCTGACTTTC.

V is TRBV6-4 and J is TRBJ2-3; 7 bases are shared with TRBD1. Trimming took 6 bases from V and 5 from J; bases not matched to a gene: 5. The CDR3 runs 13 residues. In germline, CDR1 is MRHNA, CDR2 SNTAGT. In DNA, the CDR3 is TGTGCCAGCAGGGAGACAGGGAGAGATACGCAGTATTTT. Residues: CASRETGRDTQYF.

The gene calls are TRBV20-1 and TRBJ1-4; 8 bases are a match to TRBD1. Germline trimming cut 6 bases from V and 6 bases from J; bases unmatched to any gene: 9. The V gene's germline CDR1 is DFQATT and CDR2 SNEGSKA (reference sequence). The CDR3 spans 14 residues. The CDR3 loop reads CSARTGLVHEKLFF. The DNA of the CDR3 is TGCAGTGCGAGGACAGGGCTAGTCCATGAAAAACTGTTTTTT.

The V and J genes are TRBV6-6 and TRBJ2-7; TRBD2 agrees at 13 bases. Judging by the DNA end, TRBJ2-5 fits better; the J call may be wrong. This CDR3 spans 15 amino acids. Germline CDR1 is MNHNY and CDR2 is SVGAGI (reference sequence). The CDR3 loop is CASRSLAGGGETQYF. CDR3 in DNA: TGTGCCAGCAGATCACTAGCGGGAGGGGGAGAGACCCAGTACTTC.

This clonotype showed up just a few times. The gene calls are TRBV3-1 and TRBJ2-7, with D perhaps matching TRBD1 (6 bases). This CDR3 spans 15 amino acids. CDR1 LGHDT and CDR2 YNNKEL come from the germline V gene (reference sequence). The V end lost 4 bases, the J end lost 0 bases, and 13 bases lay between the germline ends. CDR3 loop: CASSRIGQRSYEQYF. CDR3 DNA: TGTGCCAGCAGCCGTATAGGACAGCGCTCCTACGAGCAGTACTTC.

There are a few counts of this clonotype. This sequence joins TRBV12-3 or TRBV12-4 and TRBJ2-2; D uncertain. Trimming removed 5 bases at V and 7 bases at J, with 14 bases between. The CDR3 extends over 14 amino acids. The chain's CDR3 is CASSPHSVVGELFF. The CDR3, as DNA: TGTGCCAGCAGTCCCCACAGTGTGGTCGGGGAGCTGTTTTTT.

In DNA form, the CDR3 reads TGTGCCAGCAGCTTCTCGGCTAGCGGGAACACAGATACGCAGTATTTT. Translating it yields CASSFSASGNTDTQYF. The genes are TRBV7-2 and TRBJ2-3; TRBD2 aligns across 9 bases. There are 16 residues in the CDR3. V gave up 3 bases and J gave up 2 bases; unmatched junction bases: 6. Germline CDR1 reads SGHTA; CDR2 reads FQGNSA.

The chain combines TRBV20-1 with TRBJ2-5, with TRBD2 matching over 10 bases. Germline V CDR1 and CDR2: DFQATT, SNEGSKA (reference sequence). This CDR3 region has 16 residues. The J segment lost 2 bases and the V segment lost 0 bases, leaving 6 bases of the junction unmatched. CDR3 region: CSARDAAGGHQETQYF. Written as DNA, the CDR3 is TGCAGTGCTAGAGACGCAGCGGGGGGGCATCAAGAGACCCAGTACTTC.

This chain links TRBV7-9 with TRBJ2-3; D is undetermined. V dropped 7 bases and J dropped 3 bases, with 20 bases sitting between them. Germline lookup yields CDR1 SEHNR and CDR2 FQNEAQ (reference sequence). The CDR3 has 16 residues. The CDR3 nucleotides read TGTGCCAGCACTCCCCTTCTGGGGATAGAGACAGATACGCAGTATTTT. It yields the protein CASTPLLGIETDTQYF.

The chain has TRBV4-1 and TRBJ2-7; 9 positions agree with TRBD1. Germline-derived CDR1 and CDR2 are MGHRA and YSYEKL. This CDR3 has 15 residues. J lost 0 bases, V lost 4 bases, and 4 bases had no gene match. The CDR3 protein is CASSPGQGNSYEQYF. The CDR3 DNA follows: TGCGCCAGCAGCCCCGGACAGGGGAACTCCTACGAGCAGTACTTC.